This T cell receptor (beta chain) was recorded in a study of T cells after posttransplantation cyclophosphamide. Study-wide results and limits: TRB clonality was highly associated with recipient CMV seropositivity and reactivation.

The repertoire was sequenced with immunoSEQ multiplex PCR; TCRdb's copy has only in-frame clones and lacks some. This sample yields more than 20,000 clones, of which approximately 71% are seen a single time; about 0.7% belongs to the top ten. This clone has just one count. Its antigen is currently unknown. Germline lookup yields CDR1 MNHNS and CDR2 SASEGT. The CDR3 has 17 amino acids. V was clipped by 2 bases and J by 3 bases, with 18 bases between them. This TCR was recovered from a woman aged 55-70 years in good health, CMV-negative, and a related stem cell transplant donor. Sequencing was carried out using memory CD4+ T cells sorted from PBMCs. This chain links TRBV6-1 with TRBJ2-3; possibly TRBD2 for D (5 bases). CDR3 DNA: TGTGCCAGCAGTGAAAGAGCCGGGGTAAGAGGGACAGATACGCAGTATTTT. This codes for CASSERAGVRGTDTQYF.